This TCR beta chain was obtained from a study of blood T cell repertoires in COVID-19. Germline V gene data show CDR1 as SGHNT and CDR2 as YYREEE (reference sequence). V was cut by 0 bases and J by 4 bases, with 16 bases left in between. CDR3 length equals 16 residues. TCRdb's table, derived via immunoSEQ multiplex PCR, lists solely in-frame clones and lacks some. This table holds 200,000 to 250,000 clones, roughly 84% found once. Only a few counts were recorded for this clone. The chain uses TRBV5-4 and TRBJ1-2; no definite D call. Sequencing was done on a sample of peripheral blood. This TCR derives from a man aged 35-49 years with active or convalescent COVID-19. CDR3: CASSLAGGRKSYGYTF. CDR3 bases: TGTGCCAGCAGCTTGGCCGGTGGCAGGAAGTCCTATGGCTACACCTTC.